This TCR beta chain was sequenced in a study of blood T cell repertoires in COVID-19. About the study: The origin of the acute and convalescent COVID-19 samples was the United States, Italy and Spain. Sample material is recorded as cDNA or gDNA derived from T cells, B-cell-depleted T cells, or PBMCs.

Per the study methods: Using reference gene primer amplification, nucleated cell counts were estimated. Libraries were prepared by immunoSEQ multiplex PCR; TCRdb keeps only in-frame clonotypes and omits some of them. D and trimming were read from the DNA, whereas the V and J calls and clone size are those reported in that table. The sample holds 50,000 to 75,000 clones, approximately 89% seen once. The CDR3 contains 15 residues. With 4 bases clipped from V and 3 bases from J, the junction kept 4 bases outside the gene matches. Germline CDR1 is SNHLY and CDR2 is FYNNEI. The receptor comes from a man aged 55 to 70 with acute or convalescent COVID-19. The V gene is TRBV2, the J gene TRBJ1-4; 8 nucleotides match TRBD1. Sequencing input: peripheral blood. CDR3 nucleotide sequence: TGTGCCAGCAGTGTTGGACAGGGTCCTAATGAAAAACTGTTTTTT. This translates into CASSVGQGPNEKLFF.